The 23 T cell receptor beta chains below all came from one sample that was sequenced in a study of CD8+ T cells in alopecia areata. Extracted from the samples, RNA was reverse transcribed into cDNA to serve as the sequencing template. Repertoires were generated with immunoSEQ multiplex PCR, while TCRdb's copy carries only in-frame clones and drops some. The sample holds 110,000 to 150,000 clones; 51% are singletons and the top ten take 0.95% to 1%. The sample consisted of CD4+ T cells sorted from blood, taken at week 0. All receptors come from a human donor with alopecia areata.

The V call is TRBV7-2, the J call TRBJ2-7; D is unresolved. This CDR3 region has 13 residues. Germline CDR1 reads SGHTA; CDR2 reads FQGNSA. The V end was cut by 5 bases, the J end by 4 bases, with 12 bases between. The CDR3 loop reads CASSPTWMYEQYF. The DNA for the CDR3 is TGTGCCAGCAGCCCAACCTGGATGTACGAGCAGTACTTC.

CDR3 in amino acids: CAWSSSGEHEQFF. As DNA, the CDR3 is TGTGCCTGGAGCTCGTCAGGGGAGCATGAGCAGTTCTTC. The rearrangement uses TRBV30 and TRBJ2-1; TRBD1 is a possible D gene (6 bases). Germline CDR1 and CDR2: GTSNPN and SVGIG (reference sequence). Trimming left V 3 bases short and J 8 bases short, with 14 bases between. The CDR3 contains 13 residues. Variable domain in full (rest from reference TRBV30 and TRBJ2-1): SQTIHQWPATLVQPVGSPLSLECTVEGTSNPNLYWYRQAAGRGLQLLFYSVGIGQISSEVPQNLSASRPQDRQFILSSKKLLLSDSGFYLCAWSSSGEHEQFFGPGTRLTVL.

This clone rates as medium-sized. This chain connects TRBV7-2 to TRBJ2-7; no clear D gene. Deletions cut 3 bases from V and 3 bases from J, with 9 bases between. This CDR3 has 13 amino acids. CDR1 is SGHTA, CDR2 FQGNSA, per germline. The CDR3, as DNA: TGTGCCAGCAGCTTCACTTTCCTCTACGAGCAGTACTTC. This gives the protein CASSFTFLYEQYF.

This clone has more than one count but fewer than ten. The chain recombines TRBV7-9 with TRBJ2-1; 9 bases line up with TRBD1. The CDR3 length is 15 residues. V was pared by 5 bases and J by 8 bases, with 10 bases of the junction left unmatched. Per the germline V gene, CDR1 is SEHNR and CDR2 is FQNEAQ (reference sequence). The CDR3 DNA sequence: TGTGCCAGCAGCCCACGATGGACAGGGGTGCATGAGCAGTTCTTC. Encoded protein: CASSPRWTGVHEQFF.

In its sample, this clone was seen a few times. V is TRBV29-1 and J is TRBJ2-5; TRBD2 matches 10 bases. With V trimmed by 6 bases and J by 2 bases, 6 bases remained unmatched. Germline values: CDR1 SQVTM, CDR2 ANQGSEA. CDR3 size: 14 residues. The CDR3 region has the DNA TGCAGCGTCCGAAGGACTAGCGGTCAAGAGACCCAGTACTTC. Its translation: CSVRRTSGQETQYF.

This chain links TRBV29-1 with TRBJ1-2, with D possibly matching TRBD1 (5 bases). The CDR3 totals 12 residues. Trimming removed 3 bases from V and 8 bases from J, with 13 bases in between. The germline CDR1 and CDR2 sequences are SQVTM and ANQGSEA. CDR3 DNA sequence: TGCAGCGTTGAGAGGGACCCGCGGGGCTACACCTTC. This codes for CSVERDPRGYTF.

This chain uses TRBV28 with TRBJ2-2; D possibly corresponds to TRBD2 (5 bases). Germline V gene lookup returns CDR1 MDHEN and CDR2 SYDVKM. V dropped 7 bases and J dropped 9 bases, with 9 bases sitting between them. CDR3 length: 11 residues. CDR3 region: CASILDRELFF. DNA for the CDR3: TGTGCCAGCATACTAGACCGGGAGCTGTTTTTT.

V usage is TRBV7-2 and J usage is TRBJ2-7; D gene unclear. CDR1 is SGHTA, CDR2 FQGNSA, per germline. The V end lost 1 base, the J end lost 1 base, and 14 bases lay between the germline ends. CDR3 length: 16 residues. For the CDR3, the DNA is TGTGCCAGCAGCTTAGATTTCCAGACCACTTCCTACGAGCAGTACTTC. This sequence encodes CASSLDFQTTSYEQYF. Full variable domain (rest looked up from reference TRBV7-2 and TRBJ2-7): GAGVSQSPSNKVTEKGKDVELRCDPISGHTALYWYRQSLGQGLEFLIYFQGNSAPDKSGLPSDRFSAERTGGSVSTLTIQRTQQEDSAVYLCASSLDFQTTSYEQYFGPGTRLTVT.

The V and J genes are TRBV30 and TRBJ1-5; no firm D call. In germline, CDR1 is GTSNPN, CDR2 SVGIG (reference sequence). The CDR3 length is 13 residues. Trimming shortened V by 5 bases and J by 3 bases, and 11 bases separated the two germline ends. The CDR3 bases are TGTGCCTGGGGATTTGGGAACAATCAGCCCCAGCATTTT. This sequence encodes CAWGFGNNQPQHF.

Here the CDR3 DNA reads TGTGCCAGCAGCCCCCGGCCGATAGTAGAGCAGTACTTC. Translated, it gives CASSPRPIVEQYF. The chain combines TRBV7-2 with TRBJ2-7; no firm D call. The CDR3 loop spans 13 amino acids. Germline V gene lookup returns CDR1 SGHTA and CDR2 FQGNSA. V was pared by 5 bases and J by 7 bases, with 15 bases between.

The chain links TRBV4-3 to TRBJ1-5, with 7 bases fitting TRBD1. CDR1 and CDR2 from the germline V gene are LGHNA and YSLEER. V dropped 0 bases and J dropped 5; count of bases not matched to a gene: 7. CDR3 length: 16 amino acids. The DNA of the CDR3 is TGCGCCAGCAGCCAAGAATGGGGGACAGCTTATCAGCCCCAGCATTTT. Amino acid sequence: CASSQEWGTAYQPQHF.

V usage is TRBV15 and J usage is TRBJ1-2; D remains ambiguous. Per the germline V gene, CDR1 is LNHNV and CDR2 is YYDKDF (reference sequence). This CDR3 is 14 amino acids long. The germline V and J ends were trimmed by 0 bases and 8 bases, with 13 bases remaining between them. In DNA form, the CDR3 reads TGTGCCACCAGCAGAGATCTTAGGGATGGAGGCTACACCTTC. This codes for CATSRDLRDGGYTF.

The rearrangement links TRBV5-1 to TRBJ1-2; D may be TRBD1 (5 bases). In germline, CDR1 is SGHRS, CDR2 YFSETQ. This CDR3 spans 14 amino acids. Trimming stripped 4 bases from V and 8 bases from J, with 18 bases between. CDR3 bases: TGCGCCAGCAGCCCCGGACGGGGGTTTGGAGGCTACACCTTC. Protein product: CASSPGRGFGGYTF. Looking up the rest from reference TRBV5-1 and TRBJ1-2 gives the full variable domain: KAGVTQTPRYLIKTRGQQVTLSCSPISGHRSVSWYQQTPGQGLQFLFEYFSETQRNKGNFPGRFSGRQFSNSRSEMNVSTLELGDSALYLCASSPGRGFGGYTFGSGTRLTVV.

This chain uses TRBV18 with TRBJ1-2, with TRBD1 matching over 9 bases. The V gene end was trimmed by 5 bases and the J gene end by 10 bases; junction bases not matched to a gene: 8. This CDR3 comprises 13 residues. Per the germline V gene, CDR1 is KGHSH and CDR2 is LQKENI. In DNA form, the CDR3 reads TGTGCCAGCTCAGCTGGGACAGGGTTCGACTACACCTTC. This gives the protein CASSAGTGFDYTF. Looking up the rest from reference TRBV18 and TRBJ1-2 gives the full variable domain: NAGVMQNPRHLVRRRGQEARLRCSPMKGHSHVYWYRQLPEEGLKFMVYLQKENIIDESGMPKERFSAEFPKEGPSILRIQQVVRGDSAAYFCASSAGTGFDYTFGSGTRLTVV.

This CDR3 reads CASSYLRLAGAETQYF. The DNA of the CDR3 is TGTGCCAGCAGTTACCTACGGCTAGCGGGAGCAGAGACCCAGTACTTC. J is TRBJ2-5 and V is TRBV7-2; 10 bases align to TRBD2. J was trimmed by 4 bases and V by 6 bases; bases with no gene match: 11. Germline values: CDR1 SGHTA, CDR2 FQGNSA. There are 16 residues in the CDR3.

This chain joins TRBV5-4 and TRBJ2-7; 9 bases align to TRBD2. Trimming took 4 bases from V and 4 from J; bases not matched to a gene: 12. Germline V gene sequence: CDR1 SGHNT, CDR2 YYREEE (reference sequence). This CDR3 contains 16 residues. The CDR3 loop reads CASSPTAGGRVYEQYF. As DNA, the CDR3 is TGTGCCAGCAGCCCCACTGCGGGAGGGAGGGTTTACGAGCAGTACTTC.

The chain uses TRBV6-6 and TRBJ2-1; no clear D gene. Germline CDR1 MNHNY, CDR2 SVGAGI (reference sequence). Trimming removed 6 bases at V and 9 bases at J, with 18 bases between. This CDR3 spans 14 amino acids. CDR3 region: CASRGWAFSGEQFF. DNA for the CDR3: TGTGCCAGCAGGGGTTGGGCCTTCTCGGGTGAGCAGTTCTTC.

The chain combines TRBV29-1 with TRBJ2-3; D ambiguous. This CDR3 has 11 residues. Per the germline V gene, CDR1 is SQVTM and CDR2 is ANQGSEA. V lost 5 bases and J 6 bases, leaving 9 bases between the germline ends. The CDR3 DNA reads as TGCAGCGTTAAATCGGTGGATACGCAGTATTTT. Translation: CSVKSVDTQYF.

This clone has just a few counts. CDR3 coding DNA: TGTGCCTGGGGGGGGACGAGCAACGAGCAGTACTTC. The encoded protein is CAWGGTSNEQYF. The V gene is TRBV30, the J gene TRBJ2-7, with D perhaps TRBD2 (6 bases). The germline CDR1 and CDR2 sequences are GTSNPN and SVGIG (reference sequence). The CDR3 spans 12 residues. V lost 5 bases, J lost 5 bases, and 13 bases lay in between.

The chain joins TRBV5-1 to TRBJ2-5; 11 bases agree with TRBD2. J lost 0 bases, V lost 6 bases, and 7 bases had no gene match. This CDR3 spans 16 amino acids. CDR1 and CDR2 from the germline V gene are SGHRS and YFSETQ. CDR3 sequence: CASIKGLAVNQETQYF. The CDR3 coding sequence is TGCGCCAGCATCAAGGGACTAGCGGTGAACCAAGAGACCCAGTACTTC.

The V gene is TRBV15, the J gene TRBJ2-7; D is unresolved. CDR1 is LNHNV and CDR2 is YYDKDF in the germline V gene (reference sequence). The CDR3 length is 12 residues. The V gene lost 2 bases and the J gene lost 3 bases, with 5 bases spanning the gap. The CDR3 protein is CATSRLYYEQYF. CDR3 bases: TGTGCCACCAGCAGACTTTACTACGAGCAGTACTTC.

This clone occurred a few times. The CDR3 DNA follows: TGTGCCAGAGGGGTCTCTGGGGCCAACGTCCTGACTTTC. Translated, it gives CARGVSGANVLTF. This chain joins TRBV2 and TRBJ2-6, with TRBD1 as a possible D gene (5 bases). Germline CDR1 SNHLY, CDR2 FYNNEI. Trimming removed 9 bases at V and 0 bases at J, with 6 bases between. The CDR3 runs 13 residues.

The gene calls are TRBV23-1 and TRBJ2-3; D uncertain. TRBV23-1 is given ORF status, its function remaining uncertain. This CDR3 is 12 amino acids long. Trimming pared 7 bases from V and 5 bases from J, leaving 10 bases between. CDR3 nucleotides: TGCGCCAGCACCCGAAGTCGAGATACGCAGTATTTT. Protein: CASTRSRDTQYF.